This T cell receptor (beta chain) emerged from a study of blood T cell repertoires in COVID-19. Study at large: Samples came from the United States, Italy and Spain, spanning acute and convalescent COVID-19. The analysed material was cDNA or gDNA that came from T cells, B-cell-depleted T cells, or PBMCs.

Enrolled through a virtual design, the participants were between about 18 and 100 years of age and came from under 25 US areas. Here immunoSEQ multiplex PCR was the method, and the copy in TCRdb shows in-frame clones only, minus some. This sample has approximately 140,000 clones, with 84% found just once. Germline V gene lookup returns CDR1 LGHDT and CDR2 YNNKEL (reference sequence). V shed 4 bases, J shed 7 bases, and the junction held 14 bases outside the gene matches. This CDR3 region has 17 residues. The chain has TRBV3-1 (or the pseudogene TRBV3-2) and TRBJ2-1, with 9 nucleotides matching TRBD2. This receptor was obtained from a man aged 50 to 59 in a cohort exposed to, infected with or recovered from COVID-19 (not recorded which). The specimen was PBMCs or T cells enriched from blood (not recorded which). The CDR3: CASSLAGSSGNGNEQFF. The CDR3 nucleotides read TGTGCCAGCAGCCTCGCGGGGTCTAGCGGGAATGGAAATGAGCAGTTCTTC.